These 29 T cell receptor beta chains were sequenced from one sample in a study of cytomegalovirus exposure and HLA in healthy donors. In the PCR, 60 Vbeta and 13 Jbeta primers were used. The method was immunoSEQ multiplex PCR; TCRdb's version includes in-frame clones alone and lacks a portion of them. Among 110,000 to 150,000 clones, roughly 85% were seen once, and the ten largest hold roughly 3.4%. Specimen: PBMCs. The receptors derive from a male donor in good health and CMV-seronegative.

The gene calls are TRBV4-2 and TRBJ2-7; D call uncertain. The CDR3 is 18 amino acids. Trimming left V 0 bases short and J 0 bases short, with 18 bases between. CDR1 LGHNA and CDR2 YNFKEQ come from the germline V gene. CDR3: CASSQENSPRLFSYEQYF. CDR3 DNA: TGTGCCAGCAGCCAAGAGAACAGCCCCAGGTTATTCTCCTACGAGCAGTACTTC.

The chain uses TRBV28 and TRBJ1-1; 8 nucleotides agree with TRBD1. The germline V gene encodes CDR1 MDHEN and CDR2 SYDVKM. This CDR3 contains 15 residues. V lost 6 bases and J lost 3; bases outside the gene matches: 9. The chain's CDR3 is CASRPTGGWDTEAFF. The CDR3 coding sequence is TGTGCCAGCAGGCCCACAGGGGGTTGGGACACTGAAGCTTTCTTT.

Details on this clone: This sample includes further DNA sequences coding for the same CDR3. The chain recombines TRBV12-5 with TRBJ2-2, with 7 bases lining up with TRBD2. CDR1 and CDR2 from the germline V gene are LGHNT and FRNRAP. V gave up 4 bases and J gave up 4 bases; unmatched junction bases: 9. The CDR3 consists of 16 residues. The CDR3 loop is CASGYWASGFTGELFF. The DNA of the CDR3 is TGTGCTAGTGGTTATTGGGCTAGCGGCTTCACCGGGGAGCTGTTTTTT.

The J gene is TRBJ2-2, the V gene TRBV4-2; possible D gene TRBD1, 5 bases. This CDR3 is 16 amino acids long. CDR1 LGHNA and CDR2 YNFKEQ come from the germline V gene. V was cut by 0 bases and J by 0 bases, with 8 bases left in between. CDR3 nucleotides: TGTGCCAGCAGCCAAGAGAAGGGGACGAACACCGGGGAGCTGTTTTTT. Protein product: CASSQEKGTNTGELFF.

This clone was seen once. This chain joins TRBV11-1 and TRBJ2-1; maybe TRBD2 (6 bases). The CDR3 loop spans 15 amino acids. In germline, CDR1 is SGHAT, CDR2 FQDESV (reference sequence). Trimming removed 5 bases at V and 6 bases at J, with 17 bases between. The CDR3 DNA reads TGTGCCAGCAGCCCTCTCGCCGCCGGGAGCAATGAGCAGTTCTTC. This translates into CASSPLAAGSNEQFF.

The chain uses TRBV19 and TRBJ2-7; D is possibly TRBD1 (6 bases). Looked up from germline, CDR1 is LNHDA and CDR2 is SQIVND (reference sequence). The CDR3 runs to 14 residues. Trimming left V 3 bases short and J 1 base short, with 10 bases between. CDR3 residues: CASSIRQESYEQYF. The CDR3 region has the DNA TGTGCCAGTAGTATCCGACAGGAATCCTACGAGCAGTACTTC.

The gene calls are TRBV4-1 and TRBJ1-2, with TRBD1 identical over 7 bases. The germline gives CDR1 MGHRA, CDR2 YSYEKL. This CDR3 has 15 amino acids. V gave up 4 bases and J gave up 4 bases; unmatched junction bases: 9. The CDR3 region has the DNA TGCGCCAGCAGCCCGGGGACAGACGCTATCTATGGCTACACCTTC. It is translated as CASSPGTDAIYGYTF.

This chain connects TRBV7-2 to TRBJ1-6; D unclear. Trimming took off 3 bases at V and 6 bases at J, with 9 bases between the two ends. From germline, CDR1 is SGHTA and CDR2 FQGNSA. The CDR3 covers 14 residues. The CDR3: CASSLGALNSPLHF. CDR3 coding DNA: TGTGCCAGCAGCTTGGGAGCCCTTAATTCACCCCTCCACTTT.

The V call is TRBV30, the J call TRBJ1-2, with TRBD1 matching over 9 bases. CDR3 length equals 14 residues. Germline V CDR1 and CDR2: GTSNPN, SVGIG (reference sequence). Trimming took 4 bases from V and 6 from J; bases not matched to a gene: 9. The CDR3 is CAWTPGTGLHGYTF. CDR3 in DNA: TGTGCCTGGACGCCCGGGACAGGGCTTCATGGCTACACCTTC.

The chain is built from TRBV28 and TRBJ1-5; 9 bases are shared with TRBD1. The J segment lost 4 bases and the V segment lost 5 bases, leaving 3 bases of the junction unmatched. The CDR3 totals 14 residues. The germline CDR1 and CDR2 sequences are MDHEN and SYDVKM. The CDR3 reads CASSHGTGNQPQHF. In DNA, the CDR3 is TGTGCCAGCAGTCATGGGACAGGGAATCAGCCCCAGCATTTT.

V gene TRBV28 combines with J gene TRBJ1-1; D is uncertain. Trimming removed 5 bases from V and 5 bases from J, with 18 bases in between. Germline V gives CDR1 MDHEN, CDR2 SYDVKM. The CDR3 contains 15 residues. The CDR3 DNA reads TGTGCCAGCAGTCCCTCCCTAGGGAGAGTGACTGAAGCTTTCTTT. Its translation is CASSPSLGRVTEAFF.

J is TRBJ2-5 and V is TRBV11-2, with D perhaps matching TRBD1 (7 bases). Germline CDR1 reads SGHAT; CDR2 reads FQNNGV. The V and J ends lost 3 bases and 5 bases respectively, with 13 bases between them. The CDR3 contains 14 residues. The CDR3 spells CASSFRDSGETQYF. CDR3 bases: TGTGCCAGCAGCTTTCGGGACAGCGGGGAGACCCAGTACTTC.

The rearrangement uses TRBV6-6 and TRBJ2-7, with D hard to call. This CDR3 contains 13 residues. Germline V gene data show CDR1 as MNHNY and CDR2 as SVGAGI (reference sequence). Trimming removed 0 bases at V and 0 bases at J, with 3 bases between. The CDR3 bases are TGTGCCAGCAGTTACTCCCTCTCCTACGAGCAGTACTTC. Protein: CASSYSLSYEQYF.

The chain has TRBV11-1 and TRBJ2-5; D is possibly TRBD2 (7 bases). The J call is in doubt because the DNA end fits TRBJ2-7 better. The germline V gene has CDR1 SGHAT and CDR2 FQDESV (reference sequence). The CDR3 is 17 amino acids. The CDR3, as DNA: TGTGCCAGCAGCTTAGGAACGGGAGGCAGGGGATCCTACGAGCAGTACTTC. Translated, it gives CASSLGTGGRGSYEQYF.

The V and J genes are TRBV11-2 and TRBJ2-1; D is undetermined. The V end lost 5 bases, the J end lost 7 bases, and 15 bases lay between the germline ends. CDR1 is SGHAT and CDR2 is FQNNGV in the germline V gene. The CDR3 loop spans 14 amino acids. The CDR3 DNA follows: TGTGCCAGCAGCGCTGAGGTGGTGGCTAATGAGCAGTTCTTC. Amino acids: CASSAEVVANEQFF.

The chain combines TRBV5-4 with TRBJ2-1, with a possible D match to TRBD1 (5 bases). Trimming removed 0 bases from V and 6 bases from J, with 13 bases in between. Per germline, CDR1 SGHNT and CDR2 YYREEE (reference sequence). CDR3 length: 15 amino acids. The CDR3 protein is CASSLVQGYFNEQFF. The CDR3 bases are TGTGCCAGCAGCTTGGTCCAGGGATATTTCAATGAGCAGTTCTTC.

The chain links TRBV6-1 to TRBJ1-2; 7 bases line up with TRBD1. The CDR3 consists of 16 residues. Germline V gives CDR1 MNHNS, CDR2 SASEGT. The V gene end was trimmed by 4 bases and the J gene end by 5 bases; junction bases not matched to a gene: 13. CDR3 in amino acids: CASSALKTGRRYGYTF. The CDR3 DNA reads TGTGCCAGCAGTGCCCTAAAGACAGGGCGGAGATATGGCTACACCTTC.

The gene calls are TRBV6-6 and TRBJ1-1; D is uncertain. CDR1 is MNHNY, CDR2 SVGAGI, per germline (reference sequence). V was shortened by 6 bases and J by 11 bases, with 13 bases between the two germline ends. The CDR3 totals 11 residues. The CDR3 sequence is CASRQEGAAFF. As DNA, the CDR3 is TGTGCCAGCAGACAAGAGGGAGCGGCTTTCTTT.

The CDR3 bases are TGCGCCAGCAGCCAGGAAGCGGGAGCGCCCTACGAGCAGTACTTC. It translates to CASSQEAGAPYEQYF. The chain carries TRBV4-1 and TRBJ2-7; 8 nucleotides match TRBD2. The CDR3 is 15 residues long. CDR1 MGHRA and CDR2 YSYEKL come from the germline V gene. V shed 3 bases and J 2 bases; nucleotides not matched to a gene: 6.

The chain carries TRBV10-3 and TRBJ2-7, with 13 positions matching TRBD2. With V trimmed by 2 bases and J by 4 bases, 2 bases remained unmatched. The V gene's germline CDR1 is ENHRY and CDR2 SYGVKD. This CDR3 region has 15 residues. Written as DNA, the CDR3 is TGTGCCATCAGTGAGGGACTAGCGGGAGCTTACGAGCAGTACTTC. Protein: CAISEGLAGAYEQYF.

This chain uses TRBV5-1 with TRBJ1-1, with 8 bases matching TRBD1. The CDR3 runs to 13 residues. V lost 9 bases, J lost 1 base, and 5 bases stayed unmatched. Germline V gene data show CDR1 as SGHRS and CDR2 as YFSETQ. As DNA, the CDR3 is TGCGCCACCACGGACAGGGAGAACACTGAAGCTTTCTTT. Amino acids: CATTDRENTEAFF.

This chain connects TRBV5-4 to TRBJ2-2; TRBD2 agrees at 14 bases. The germline gives CDR1 SGHNT, CDR2 YYREEE (reference sequence). The CDR3 runs 18 residues. The ends lost 2 bases at V and 1 base at J; junction bases unmatched: 4. The CDR3 bases are TGTGCCAGCAGCTTCCCCGGGACTAGCGGGGGGAACACCGGGGAGCTGTTTTTT. Translated, it gives CASSFPGTSGGNTGELFF.

The chain recombines TRBV19 with TRBJ1-6, with TRBD1 identical over 10 bases. The V gene's germline CDR1 is LNHDA and CDR2 SQIVND (reference sequence). The CDR3 is made up of 16 amino acids. After removal of 3 bases from V and 7 bases from J, the junction contained 6 bases not matched to a gene. The CDR3 region is CASSMDRGSRNSPLHF. The CDR3 DNA is TGTGCCAGTAGTATGGACAGGGGGTCGAGAAATTCACCCCTCCACTTT.

This chain connects TRBV7-9 to TRBJ1-5, with a possible D match to TRBD1 (6 bases). CDR1 SEHNR and CDR2 FQNEAQ come from the germline V gene (reference sequence). This CDR3 contains 16 residues. V shed 1 base and J shed 0 bases, with 10 bases lying between them. CDR3 loop: CASSLGRGSSNQPQHF. CDR3 sequence (DNA): TGTGCCAGCAGCTTAGGAAGGGGGAGTAGCAATCAGCCCCAGCATTTT.

The chain carries TRBV4-1 and TRBJ1-5, with D hard to call. Looked up from germline, CDR1 is MGHRA and CDR2 is YSYEKL. Trimming cost V 0 bases and J 0 bases, with 9 bases left between them. The CDR3 extends over 16 amino acids. As DNA, the CDR3 is TGCGCCAGCAGCCAAGATTGGCTTAATAGCAATCAGCCCCAGCATTTT. Translating gives CASSQDWLNSNQPQHF.

This sequence joins TRBV4-3 and TRBJ1-4, with D hard to call. Germline CDR1 LGHNA, CDR2 YSLEER. The CDR3 contains 16 residues. V was shortened by 1 base and J by 3 bases, with 12 bases between the two germline ends. The chain's CDR3 is CASSQGGLLSNEKLFF. The CDR3, as DNA: TGCGCCAGCAGCCAAGGCGGCCTGCTATCTAATGAAAAACTGTTTTTT.

The V call is TRBV28, the J call TRBJ1-4, with 10 bases lining up with TRBD1. Trimming cost V 3 bases and J 0 bases; bases outside gene matches: 1. The CDR3 length is 16 residues. In germline, CDR1 is MDHEN, CDR2 SYDVKM. The CDR3 coding sequence is TGTGCCAGCAGTTTGACAGGGGGCGCAACTAATGAAAAACTGTTTTTT. This sequence encodes CASSLTGGATNEKLFF.

V usage is TRBV7-2 and J usage is TRBJ1-1; 10 nucleotides match TRBD1. Losses at the gene ends were 7 bases for V and 5 bases for J; bases not matched to a gene: 7. Per germline, CDR1 SGHTA and CDR2 FQGNSA. The CDR3 runs to 14 residues. The chain's CDR3 is CASTRQGARTEAFF. The DNA of the CDR3 is TGTGCCAGCACCCGACAGGGGGCGAGGACTGAAGCTTTCTTT.

The chain has TRBV2 and TRBJ1-2; 8 bases line up with TRBD1. CDR3 length: 16 residues. V was pared by 11 bases and J by 2 bases, with 16 bases of the junction left unmatched. Germline CDR1 SNHLY, CDR2 FYNNEI. The CDR3 DNA reads as TGTGCCCTTACCGACAAATTGACAGGGGTAAACTATGGCTACACCTTC. Protein: CALTDKLTGVNYGYTF.